This TCR beta chain was retrieved from a study of PD-1 and CTLA-4 blockade in melanoma. The protocol was immunoSEQ multiplex PCR, while the TCRdb copy is restricted to in-frame clones and leaves out a portion. The sample contains 15,000 to 20,000 clones, around 70% of which appear only once. From germline, CDR1 is LNHDA and CDR2 SQIVND (reference sequence). V was pared by 5 bases and J by 8 bases, with 8 bases of the junction left unmatched. This CDR3 contains 15 residues. V and J are TRBV19 and TRBJ2-1; 11 nucleotides agree with TRBD2. Source: CD8+ T cells from peripheral blood, taken before anti-PD-1 treatment. The clonotype comes from a human donor with melanoma. DNA of the CDR3: TGTGCCAGTAGTGCCCTAGCGGGGGGTGTGGATGAGCAGTTCTTC. Translated: CASSALAGGVDEQFF.